A selection of T cell receptor beta chains follows, all from one sample in a study of blood T cell repertoires in COVID-19. Data came from immunoSEQ multiplex PCR; TCRdb stores just in-frame clones and leaves some out. The sample records some 150,000 clones, 80% being singletons. The sample comprised peripheral blood. These receptors were obtained from a man in his 60s with acute or convalescent COVID-19. CDR3s include the opening cysteine and the closing phenylalanine or tryptophan. D genes are given only for firm matches. Size tells how often a clone was seen (once, few, many) or the class of an expanded clone, and some rows leave it out.

NA	TRBJ1-3	TRBV2	NA	CASSLGTLGNTIYF	TGTGCCAGCAGTCTAGGAACTCTGGGAAACACCATATATTTT
NA	TRBJ2-3	TRBV5-6	NA	CASIGRGRTDTQYF	TGTGCCAGCATAGGTAGGGGCCGCACAGATACGCAGTATTTT
NA	TRBJ1-1	TRBV6-5	NA	CASSPEVGRAFF	TGTGCCAGCAGTCCCGAAGTGGGGAGAGCTTTCTTT
NA	TRBJ2-2	TRBV5-1	NA	CASTPGQLAYGTGELFF	TGCGCCAGCACCCCCGGACAGTTAGCCTACGGCACCGGGGAGCTGTTTTTT
TRBD1	TRBJ2-7	TRBV29-1	NA	CSVCLHRGVVEQYF	TGCAGCGTTTGCCTTCACAGGGGAGTAGTCGAGCAGTACTTC
NA	TRBJ1-1	TRBV3-1/TRBV3-2	NA	CASSHPPGTEAFF	TGTGCCAGCAGCCACCCCCCAGGGACTGAAGCTTTCTTT
NA	TRBJ2-3	TRBV29-1	NA	CSVAGVGADTQYF	TGCAGCGTTGCAGGGGTTGGCGCAGATACGCAGTATTTT
NA	TRBJ1-1	TRBV18	NA	CASSVRTAEAFF	TGTGCCAGCTCAGTGCGGACAGCCGAAGCTTTCTTT
TRBD2	TRBJ2-1	TRBV7-3	NA	CASSLRAGGAYNEQFF	TGTGCCAGCAGCTTACGAGCGGGAGGGGCTTACAATGAGCAGTTCTTC
NA	TRBJ1-1	TRBV7-9	NA	CAGGGTLENTEAFF	TGTGCAGGGGGAGGGACGCTTGAGAACACTGAAGCTTTCTTT
TRBD1	TRBJ1-4	TRBV5-1	few	CASSLVGTGSRRKEKLFF	TGCGCCAGCAGCCTAGTTGGGACAGGGAGTCGGCGTAAGGAAAAACTGTTTTTT
NA	TRBJ2-7	TRBV27	NA	CASSLYSSYEQYF	TGTGCCAGCAGTTTATACAGCTCCTACGAGCAGTACTTC
NA	TRBJ1-2	TRBV7-2	NA	CASTLIPGGYTF	TGTGCCAGCACCCTTATCCCGGGGGGCTACACCTTC
NA	TRBJ2-7	TRBV5-5	NA	CASSRRWEYEQYF	TGTGCCAGCAGCCGGAGGTGGGAGTACGAGCAGTACTTC